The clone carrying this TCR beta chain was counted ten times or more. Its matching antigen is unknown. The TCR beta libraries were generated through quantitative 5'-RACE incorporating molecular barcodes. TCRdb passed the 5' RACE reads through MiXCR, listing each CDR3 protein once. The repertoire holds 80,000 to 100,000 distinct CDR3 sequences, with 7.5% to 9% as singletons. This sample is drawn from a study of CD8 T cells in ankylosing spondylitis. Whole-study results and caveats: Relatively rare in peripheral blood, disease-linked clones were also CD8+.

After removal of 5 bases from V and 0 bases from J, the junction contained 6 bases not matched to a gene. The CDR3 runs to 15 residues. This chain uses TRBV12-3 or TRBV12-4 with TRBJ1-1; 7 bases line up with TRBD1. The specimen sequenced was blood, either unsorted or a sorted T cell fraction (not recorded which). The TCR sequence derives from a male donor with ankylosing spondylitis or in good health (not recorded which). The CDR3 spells CASSPRQGMNTEAFF. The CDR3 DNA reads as TGTGCCAGCAGTCCCCGACAGGGAATGAACACTGAAGCTTTCTTT.